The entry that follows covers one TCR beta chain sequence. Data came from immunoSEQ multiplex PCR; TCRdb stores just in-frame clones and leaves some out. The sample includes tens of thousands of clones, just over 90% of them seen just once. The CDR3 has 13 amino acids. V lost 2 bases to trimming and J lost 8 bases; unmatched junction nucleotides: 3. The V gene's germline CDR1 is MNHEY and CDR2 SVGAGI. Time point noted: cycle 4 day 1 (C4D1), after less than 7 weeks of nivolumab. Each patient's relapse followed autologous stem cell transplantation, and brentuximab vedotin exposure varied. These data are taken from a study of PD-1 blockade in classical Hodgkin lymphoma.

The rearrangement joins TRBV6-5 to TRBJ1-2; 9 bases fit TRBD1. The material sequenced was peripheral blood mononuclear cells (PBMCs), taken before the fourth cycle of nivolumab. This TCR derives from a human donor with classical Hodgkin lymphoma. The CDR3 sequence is CASSYQTGGGYTF. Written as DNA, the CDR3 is TGTGCCAGCAGTTACCAAACAGGGGGCGGCTACACCTTC.